These 24 T cell receptor beta chains were all obtained from the same sample, sequenced in a study of cytomegalovirus exposure and HLA in healthy donors. The PCR used 60 Vbeta and 13 Jbeta primers. Produced via immunoSEQ multiplex PCR; TCRdb's table is partial and in-frame only. The sample includes roughly 71,000 clones, 60% to 80% of them seen just once. Material: PBMCs. Every receptor here comes from a girl between 10 and 17 years old in good health and CMV-seropositive.

This clone was detected only a few times. The chain carries TRBV2 and TRBJ2-1, with 9 bases matching TRBD2. Per germline, CDR1 SNHLY and CDR2 FYNNEI. The CDR3 is 18 amino acids. V was pared by 1 base and J by 8 bases, with 15 bases of the junction left unmatched. The CDR3 DNA reads as TGTGCCAGCAGTGAAGGGTTAGCGGGAGTGAAGAAAGGTTATGAGCAGTTCTTC. This codes for CASSEGLAGVKKGYEQFF.

The rearrangement uses TRBV7-9 and TRBJ1-1, with D possibly being TRBD1 (6 bases). Trimming removed 5 bases from V and 1 base from J, with 11 bases in between. The germline V gene encodes CDR1 SEHNR and CDR2 FQNEAQ (reference sequence). The CDR3 runs to 14 residues. In DNA form, the CDR3 reads TGTGCCAGCAGCACGGACAGCCCGAACACTGAAGCTTTCTTT. Amino acid sequence: CASSTDSPNTEAFF.

V is TRBV5-1 and J is TRBJ1-3, with 7 nucleotides matching TRBD1. The J segment lost 4 bases and the V segment lost 4 bases, leaving 8 bases of the junction unmatched. CDR1 SGHRS and CDR2 YFSETQ come from the germline V gene. This CDR3 has 15 amino acids. The CDR3 coding sequence is TGCGCCAGCAGCCCCCGCCAGGGGGAAGGAAACACCATATATTTT. Residues: CASSPRQGEGNTIYF.

V gene TRBV6-1 combines with J gene TRBJ2-7; TRBD2 is a possible D gene (7 bases). The length of the CDR3 is 14 residues. V lost 6 bases and J lost 4, with 16 bases in between. Germline V gives CDR1 MNHNS, CDR2 SASEGT. CDR3 in DNA: TGTGCCAGCAGAGGCGGGGGCCTATTTTACGAGCAGTACTTC. Protein sequence: CASRGGGLFYEQYF.

The DNA for the CDR3 is TGTGCCAGCAGCCTCCGACAGGCGTCTAGTGGGACGCAGTATTTT. It encodes CASSLRQASSGTQYF. This chain joins TRBV5-4 and TRBJ2-3; tentative D call: TRBD1 (6 bases). This CDR3 is built from 15 residues. Germline V gives CDR1 SGHNT, CDR2 YYREEE (reference sequence). V was cut by 4 bases and J by 9 bases, with 21 bases left in between. Full variable domain (remainder filled in from reference TRBV5-4 and TRBJ2-3): ETGVTQSPTHLIKTRGQQVTLRCSSQSGHNTVSWYQQALGQGPQFIFQYYREEENGRGNFPPRFSGLQFPNYSSELNVNALELDDSALYLCASSLRQASSGTQYFGPGTRLTVL.

This chain joins TRBV6-4 and TRBJ1-1, with D unresolved. Trimming pared 3 bases from V and 2 bases from J, leaving 10 bases between. Germline V lookup: CDR1 MRHNA, CDR2 SNTAGT. The CDR3 loop spans 14 amino acids. The CDR3 DNA reads as TGTGCCAGCAGTGAAACAGATCTCAACACTGAAGCTTTCTTT. This encodes CASSETDLNTEAFF.

The chain links TRBV2 to TRBJ1-1; 7 bases are a match to TRBD1. After removal of 6 bases from V and 0 bases from J, the junction contained 16 bases not matched to a gene. This CDR3 region has 18 residues. Germline V gene sequence: CDR1 SNHLY, CDR2 FYNNEI. DNA of the CDR3: TGTGCCAGCAGCCTCCAGACCGGGACAGTACTTATGAACACTGAAGCTTTCTTT. This codes for CASSLQTGTVLMNTEAFF.

J is TRBJ2-1 and V is TRBV4-2; 7 nucleotides line up with TRBD2. Germline-derived CDR1 and CDR2 are LGHNA and YNFKEQ. V was pared by 1 base and J by 5 bases, with 8 bases of the junction left unmatched. CDR3 length: 16 residues. CDR3 amino acids: CASSQGFGGSHNEQFF. The DNA for the CDR3 is TGTGCCAGCAGCCAAGGGTTCGGCGGGAGCCACAATGAGCAGTTCTTC.

The sample holds one count of this clone. The chain recombines TRBV7-9 with TRBJ1-2, with TRBD1 matching over 7 bases. Germline V CDR1 and CDR2: SEHNR, FQNEAQ (reference sequence). The CDR3 totals 15 residues. The J segment lost 1 base and the V segment lost 3 bases, leaving 5 bases of the junction unmatched. This CDR3 is CASSFSQGFNYGYTF. The CDR3 DNA is TGTGCCAGCAGCTTCTCACAGGGGTTTAACTATGGCTACACCTTC.

This clone was seen at least ten times. V usage is TRBV4-1 and J usage is TRBJ1-2; 11 nucleotides align to TRBD1. Germline assignment: CDR1 MGHRA and CDR2 YSYEKL. There are 16 residues in the CDR3. V gave up 1 base and J gave up 4 bases; unmatched junction bases: 5. DNA for the CDR3: TGCGCCAGCAGCCAAGCGGGACAGGGGGTAGGCTATGGCTACACCTTC. Encoded protein: CASSQAGQGVGYGYTF.

This clone was detected a few times. The genes are TRBV9 and TRBJ1-1; D may be TRBD1 (6 bases). The germline V gene encodes CDR1 SGDLS and CDR2 YYNGEE. The CDR3 is 13 residues long. V lost 7 bases and J lost 1, with 11 bases in between. DNA for the CDR3: TGTGCCAGCGGGGGACACTCGAACACTGAAGCTTTCTTT. As protein: CASGGHSNTEAFF.

This clone was picked up a small number of times. The chain couples TRBV29-1 to TRBJ2-7, with 7 bases lining up with TRBD2. CDR1 SQVTM and CDR2 ANQGSEA come from the germline V gene. This CDR3 is built from 11 residues. CDR3 in amino acids: CSVGGDYVQYV. CDR3 sequence (DNA): TGCAGCGTTGGAGGGGACTACGTGCAGTACGTC.

V gene TRBV19 combines with J gene TRBJ2-7; D unclear. The germline gives CDR1 LNHDA, CDR2 SQIVND (reference sequence). V lost 6 bases and J lost 2, with 17 bases in between. The CDR3 totals 15 residues. The CDR3 bases are TGTGCCAGTAGATCAACCTCACGAGCGACCTACGAGCAGTACTTC. As protein: CASRSTSRATYEQYF.

This chain joins TRBV30 and TRBJ1-6; the match to TRBD1 covers 8 bases. This CDR3 is 13 amino acids long. Germline V CDR1 and CDR2: GTSNPN, SVGIG (reference sequence). The V gene end was trimmed by 7 bases and the J gene end by 7 bases; junction bases not matched to a gene: 6. The CDR3 region has the DNA TGTGCCTTCCAGGGGGCAAGAAATTCACCCCTCCACTTT. Translation gives CAFQGARNSPLHF.

This clone is a singleton in its sample. The chain combines TRBV6-5 with TRBJ2-7; TRBD1 might be the D (5 bases). Germline CDR1 MNHEY, CDR2 SVGAGI. V gave up 5 bases and J gave up 6 bases, with 11 bases separating them. This CDR3 region has 12 residues. Here the CDR3 reads CASSRQSGEQYF. The DNA of the CDR3 is TGTGCCAGCAGTCGACAGTCAGGCGAGCAGTACTTC.

The chain recombines TRBV7-7 with TRBJ2-5; 10 bases fit TRBD2. The CDR3 consists of 21 residues. After removal of 2 bases from V and 2 bases from J, the junction contained 20 bases not matched to a gene. Germline V gives CDR1 SSHAT, CDR2 FNYEAQ (reference sequence). The CDR3 loop is CASSLSPHQREGLRVQETQYF. The DNA of the CDR3 is TGTGCCAGCAGCTTATCCCCCCACCAGCGGGAGGGCCTGCGGGTACAAGAGACCCAGTACTTC. Together with reference TRBV7-7 and TRBJ2-5, the CDR3 gives the full variable domain: GAGVSQSPRYKVTKRGQDVTLRCDPISSHATLYWYQQALGQGPEFLTYFNYEAQPDKSGLPSDRFSAERPEGSISTLTIQRTEQRDSAMYRCASSLSPHQREGLRVQETQYFGPGTRLLVL.

As for this clone: The junction does not match germline at one end; this may be a read error. The V call is TRBV7-7, the J call TRBJ2-5; D is unresolved. The germline gives CDR1 SSHAT, CDR2 FNYEAQ (reference sequence). This CDR3 is built from 13 residues. The DNA for the CDR3 is TGTGCTAGCAGCCCTAGTCCGGGAGAGACCCAGTACTTC. This translates into CASSPSPGETQYF.

This clone was detected only a few times. The V and J genes are TRBV5-1 and TRBJ2-7, with TRBD2 matching over 11 bases. Germline loops: CDR1 SGHRS, CDR2 YFSETQ. V lost 4 bases and J lost 9; bases outside the gene matches: 24. This CDR3 has 19 amino acids. CDR3 sequence (DNA): TGCGCCAGCAGCGCACTCCGCGGAGGGTCTCTAGCGGGAGGCGAGGCGCAGTACTTC. Amino acids: CASSALRGGSLAGGEAQYF. Based on the CDR3 plus reference TRBV5-1 and TRBJ2-7, the full variable domain is KAGVTQTPRYLIKTRGQQVTLSCSPISGHRSVSWYQQTPGQGLQFLFEYFSETQRNKGNFPGRFSGRQFSNSRSEMNVSTLELGDSALYLCASSALRGGSLAGGEAQYFGPGTRLTVT.

This clone appeared once. CDR3 nucleotides: TGCAGCGTTGAGGATTTGGGCAGGGACGAGCAGTACTTC. It codes for CSVEDLGRDEQYF. The chain recombines TRBV29-1 with TRBJ2-7; D might be TRBD1 (5 bases). CDR3 length equals 13 residues. Trimming took 3 bases from V and 5 from J, leaving 14 bases between them. From germline, CDR1 is SQVTM and CDR2 ANQGSEA.

The V call is TRBV27, the J call TRBJ1-1; D ambiguous. V lost 4 bases and J 3 bases, leaving 3 bases between the germline ends. CDR3 length: 11 residues. Germline CDR1 reads MNHEY; CDR2 reads SMNVEV (reference sequence). The CDR3 loop reads CASSSYTEAFF. Written as DNA, the CDR3 is TGTGCCAGCAGTTCATACACTGAAGCTTTCTTT.

In its sample, this clone was seen a few times. This rearrangement joins TRBV19 to TRBJ1-6; 10 bases are shared with TRBD1. Trimming at V came to 4 bases and at J to 10 bases, leaving 7 bases not matched to a gene. The CDR3 spans 15 residues. Germline V gene data show CDR1 as LNHDA and CDR2 as SQIVND (reference sequence). The CDR3 sequence is CASSTRQGANSPLHF. The CDR3 DNA follows: TGTGCCAGTAGTACCCGACAGGGGGCTAACTCACCCCTCCACTTT.

The rearrangement joins TRBV30 to TRBJ1-1; no reliable D call. The CDR3 runs 13 residues. V was shortened by 0 bases and J by 7 bases, with 12 bases between the two germline ends. In germline, CDR1 is GTSNPN, CDR2 SVGIG (reference sequence). The CDR3 here is CAWSVTTIGEAFF. For the CDR3, the DNA is TGTGCCTGGAGTGTCACCACTATTGGTGAAGCTTTCTTT. Supplemented by reference TRBV30 and TRBJ1-1, the full variable domain reads SQTIHQWPATLVQPVGSPLSLECTVEGTSNPNLYWYRQAAGRGLQLLFYSVGIGQISSEVPQNLSASRPQDRQFILSSKKLLLSDSGFYLCAWSVTTIGEAFFGQGTRLTVV.

The chain joins TRBV6-1 to TRBJ1-2; D gene unclear. The length of the CDR3 is 13 residues. Per the germline V gene, CDR1 is MNHNS and CDR2 is SASEGT. Trimming left V 7 bases short and J 2 bases short, with 11 bases between. CDR3 sequence (DNA): TGTGCCAGCATCTTAACCGGGAACTATGGCTACACCTTC. This encodes CASILTGNYGYTF.

The count of this clone is one. V is TRBV19 and J is TRBJ1-1, with D possibly being TRBD1 (5 bases). The CDR3 sequence is 20 residues long. Germline V gene lookup returns CDR1 LNHDA and CDR2 SQIVND (reference sequence). V was cut by 0 bases and J by 0 bases, with 23 bases left in between. The DNA of the CDR3 is TGTGCCAGTAGTATAGATCAACGGGGGTGGTCATCGGGTATGAACACTGAAGCTTTCTTT. Translating gives CASSIDQRGWSSGMNTEAFF.